The rows below give T cell receptor beta chains drawn from one sample of a study of cytomegalovirus exposure and HLA in healthy donors. Using immunoSEQ multiplex PCR, the repertoire was profiled, and TCRdb retains in-frame clones only, with some absent. The sample has 150,000 to 200,000 clones; around three quarters are singletons. The sample consisted of PBMCs. These receptors were collected from a woman between 40 and 55 years old in good health and CMV-seronegative. The CDR3 runs from the conserved cysteine through the conserved F or W. The D gene is left open where the match is weak. Some rows mark clone size as missing; the rest say once, few, many or name a class of expanded clone.

d_call,v_call,clone_size,j_call,cdr3_aa,cdr3_nt
NA,TRBV27,once,TRBJ1-4,CASRGGLLKANEKLFF,TGTGCCAGCAGGGGGGGACTCCTAAAGGCTAATGAAAAACTGTTTTTT
NA,TRBV6-5,NA,TRBJ1-3,CASSEVGGNTIYF,TGTGCCAGCAGTGAAGTCGGTGGAAACACCATATATTTT
NA,TRBV6-6,NA,TRBJ2-5,CATDFGDRETQYF,TGTGCCACTGACTTCGGGGATCGGGAGACCCAGTACTTC
NA,TRBV9,NA,TRBJ1-1,CASSVGNTADTEAFF,TGTGCCAGCAGCGTAGGCAACACCGCCGACACTGAAGCTTTCTTT
TRBD1,TRBV5-8,NA,TRBJ1-6,CASSLEKGQVKSPLHF,TGTGCCAGCAGCTTGGAAAAGGGACAGGTCAAATCACCCCTCCACTTT
NA,TRBV4-2,few,TRBJ1-2,CASSQDRQANYGYTF,TGTGCCAGCAGCCAAGATCGACAGGCGAACTATGGCTACACCTTC
NA,TRBV9,NA,TRBJ1-1,CASSVSRNTEAFF,TGTGCCAGCAGCGTATCCAGGAACACTGAAGCTTTCTTT
NA,TRBV6-6,NA,TRBJ2-1,CASTFPSSSYNEQFF,TGTGCCAGCACCTTCCCTTCTAGCTCCTACAATGAGCAGTTCTTC
NA,TRBV2,once,TRBJ1-4,CASTLGGSGNNEKLFF,TGTGCCAGCACTCTGGGGGGATCCGGGAATAATGAAAAACTGTTTTTT
NA,TRBV9,NA,TRBJ2-2,CASSVGATGELFF,TGTGCCAGCAGCGTAGGGGCGACCGGGGAGCTGTTTTTT
TRBD1,TRBV7-2,once,TRBJ2-3,CASSLGQGAADTQYF,TGTGCCAGCAGCTTGGGACAGGGGGCGGCAGATACGCAGTATTTT
TRBD1,TRBV30,few,TRBJ1-6,CAWRNQGANSPLHF,TGTGCCTGGAGAAATCAGGGGGCTAATTCACCCCTCCACTTT
TRBD1,TRBV7-9,few,TRBJ2-5,CATWTGTQETQYF,TGTGCCACCTGGACAGGGACCCAAGAGACCCAGTACTTC
NA,TRBV27,few,TRBJ1-1,CASSLSLGGGWGTEAFF,TGTGCCAGCAGTTTATCTCTGGGGGGAGGGTGGGGAACTGAAGCTTTCTTT
NA,TRBV30,NA,TRBJ1-6,CAWSISDNSPLHF,TGTGCCTGGAGTATATCAGATAATTCACCCCTCCACTTT
TRBD1,TRBV30,NA,TRBJ1-2,CAWSTGTGNGYTF,TGTGCCTGGAGTACCGGGACAGGGAATGGCTACACCTTC
NA,TRBV7-8,NA,TRBJ2-7,CASSPSGSSYEQYF,TGTGCCAGCAGCCCCTCGGGGAGCTCCTACGAGCAGTACTTC
TRBD1,TRBV6-1,NA,TRBJ1-2,CASSEGTGGYGYTF,TGTGCCAGCAGTGAGGGGACAGGGGGCTATGGCTACACCTTC
TRBD1,TRBV6-6,once,TRBJ1-4,CASRATGVDVKLFF,TGTGCCAGCAGGGCGACAGGGGTAGATGTAAAACTGTTTTTT
NA,TRBV19,few,TRBJ1-1,CASSIRGGPPPRAFF,TGTGCCAGTAGTATAAGAGGGGGACCCCCTCCGAGGGCTTTCTTT
NA,TRBV6-4,NA,TRBJ1-2,CASTRGLNYGYTF,TGTGCCAGCACCAGGGGCCTAAACTATGGCTACACCTTC
TRBD1,TRBV9,NA,TRBJ1-2,CASSVARDRGNGYTF,TGTGCCAGCAGCGTAGCTCGGGACAGGGGGAATGGCTACACCTTC
NA,TRBV7-9,NA,TRBJ2-5,CASSLSRVLRETQYF,TGTGCCAGCAGCTTATCGAGGGTACTCCGGGAGACCCAGTACTTC
TRBD2,TRBV13,NA,TRBJ2-1,CASSLIAGGSGDEQFF,TGTGCCAGCAGCTTGATAGCGGGAGGGTCAGGGGATGAGCAGTTCTTC
TRBD1,TRBV11-2,once,TRBJ1-5,CASSGGTGVWQPQHF,TGTGCCAGCAGCGGAGGGACAGGGGTATGGCAGCCCCAGCATTTT
NA,TRBV11-2,few,TRBJ2-1,CASSSGSGLTYNEQFF,TGTGCCAGCAGCTCGGGGAGCGGACTTACCTACAATGAGCAGTTCTTC
NA,TRBV19,NA,TRBJ1-5,CASSIGRTFNQPQHF,TGTGCCAGTAGTATAGGTCGGACATTTAATCAGCCCCAGCATTTT
NA,TRBV6-4,NA,TRBJ1-1,CASSIVPGEDTEAFF,TGTGCCAGCAGTATAGTGCCGGGGGAGGACACTGAAGCTTTCTTT
NA,TRBV15,once,TRBJ2-5,CATSRGQERETQYF,TGTGCCACCAGCAGAGGACAGGAGAGGGAGACCCAGTACTTC
TRBD1,TRBV6-1,few,TRBJ2-7,CASSRQGPYEQYF,TGTGCCAGCAGCCGACAGGGCCCCTACGAGCAGTACTTC
NA,TRBV6-5,once,TRBJ1-1,CASKLGHRNTEAFF,TGTGCCAGCAAATTAGGACACAGGAACACTGAAGCTTTCTTT
TRBD1,TRBV11-1,NA,TRBJ2-1,CASSSGTVYNEQFF,TGTGCCAGCAGCTCCGGGACAGTCTACAATGAGCAGTTCTTC
NA,TRBV10-3,NA,TRBJ1-2,CAIRVEEGGYTF,TGTGCCATCAGAGTGGAGGAGGGTGGCTACACCTTC
TRBD1,TRBV5-1,NA,TRBJ2-7,CASSKDRADEQYF,TGCGCCAGCAGCAAGGACAGGGCCGACGAGCAGTACTTC
TRBD2,TRBV7-2,NA,TRBJ2-1,CASSYLAGAYNEQFF,TGTGCCAGCAGCTATCTAGCGGGAGCCTACAATGAGCAGTTCTTC
NA,TRBV11-3,NA,TRBJ2-2,CASSLATANTGELFF,TGTGCCAGCAGCCTGGCGACAGCGAACACCGGGGAGCTGTTTTTT
TRBD1,TRBV30,NA,TRBJ2-2,CAWQPGQTSNTGELFF,TGTGCCTGGCAGCCGGGACAGACATCGAACACCGGGGAGCTGTTTTTT
NA,TRBV7-2,NA,TRBJ1-5,CASSLDPGRADQPQHF,TGTGCCAGCAGCTTAGATCCAGGCAGGGCCGATCAGCCCCAGCATTTT
NA,TRBV21-1,NA,TRBJ2-7,CASSKVRKREASILYEQYF,TGTGCCAGCAGCAAAGTCCGAAAGCGGGAGGCGTCTATACTTTACGAGCAGTACTTC
NA,TRBV28,NA,TRBJ1-5,CASRSSGHHSNQPQHF,TGTGCCAGCAGATCATCTGGGCACCATAGCAATCAGCCCCAGCATTTT
TRBD1,TRBV28,once,TRBJ1-2,CASSLALGTGMSGGYTF,TGTGCCAGCAGTTTAGCTCTCGGGACAGGGATGAGTGGTGGCTACACCTTC
NA,TRBV7-2,NA,TRBJ2-1,CASSFTSSEQFF,TGTGCCAGCAGCTTTACTTCGAGTGAGCAGTTCTTC